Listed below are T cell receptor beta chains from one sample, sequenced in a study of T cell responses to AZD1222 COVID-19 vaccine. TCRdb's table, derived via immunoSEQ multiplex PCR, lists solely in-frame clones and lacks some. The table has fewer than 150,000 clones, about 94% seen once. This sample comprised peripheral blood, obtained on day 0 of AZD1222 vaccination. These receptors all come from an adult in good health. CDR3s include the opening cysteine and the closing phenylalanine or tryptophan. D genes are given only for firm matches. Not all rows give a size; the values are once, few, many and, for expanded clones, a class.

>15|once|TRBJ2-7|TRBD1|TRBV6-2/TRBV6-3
TGTGCCAGCAGTTATGGGGACAGGCGCCTCTACGAGCAGTACTTC
CASSYGDRRLYEQYF
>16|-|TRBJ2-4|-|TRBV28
TGTGCCAGCAGTTCTGGGGCCTCAAAAGCCAAAAACATTCAGTACTTC
CASSSGASKAKNIQYF
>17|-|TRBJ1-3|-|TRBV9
TGTGCCAGCAGCGTACAGGGTACCCCGAGCTCTGGAAACACCATATATTTT
CASSVQGTPSSGNTIYF
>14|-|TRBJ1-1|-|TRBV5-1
TGCGCCAGCAGCTTGGTTGCGGACAGTACTGAAGCTTTCTTT
CASSLVADSTEAFF
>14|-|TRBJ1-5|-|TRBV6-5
TGTGCCGGTGCCAGGACAGATAGCAATCAGCCCCAGCATTTT
CAGARTDSNQPQHF
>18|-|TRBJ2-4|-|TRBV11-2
TGTGCCAGCAGCTCCCTTAGGGGGGACCGCTTAGCCAAAAACATTCAGTACTTC
CASSSLRGDRLAKNIQYF
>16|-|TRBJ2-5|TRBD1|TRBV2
TGTGCCAGCAGTCGTCGGGCAGACAGGGCCCAAGAGACCCAGTACTTC
CASSRRADRAQETQYF
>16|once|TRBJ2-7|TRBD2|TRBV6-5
TGTGCCAGCAGTTACGACTCGGCGGGGGGGGAAAACGAGCAGTACTTC
CASSYDSAGGENEQYF
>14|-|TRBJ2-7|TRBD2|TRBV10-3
TGTGCCATCAGGAGAGAACTAGCGGCCTACGAGCAGTACTTC
CAIRRELAAYEQYF
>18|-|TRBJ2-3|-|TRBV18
TGTGCCAGCTCACCATCTCCTGAAAGGGACCGCACAGAAGGTACGCAGTATTTT
CASSPSPERDRTEGTQYF
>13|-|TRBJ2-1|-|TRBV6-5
TGTGCCAGCACCCTCCTCGGGGACTCCGAGCAGTTCTTC
CASTLLGDSEQFF
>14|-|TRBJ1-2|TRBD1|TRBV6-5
TGTGCCAGCAGTTACAGGGACAGCAACTATGGCTACACCTTC
CASSYRDSNYGYTF
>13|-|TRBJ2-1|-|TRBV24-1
TGTGCCACCAGTGATGAGAAGGGCCCTGAGCAGTTCTTC
CATSDEKGPEQFF
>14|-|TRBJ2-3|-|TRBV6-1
TGTGCCAGCAGTGACCCCGGTTGGCCAGATACGCAGTATTTT
CASSDPGWPDTQYF
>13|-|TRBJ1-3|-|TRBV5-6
TGTGCCAGCCTTGAACGCTCTGGAAACACCATATATTTT
CASLERSGNTIYF
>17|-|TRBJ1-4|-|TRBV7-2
TGTGCCAGCAGCTTAGCCCCCGGGGGTGGGACTAATGAAAAACTGTTTTTT
CASSLAPGGGTNEKLFF
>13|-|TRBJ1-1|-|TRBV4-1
TGCGCCAGCAGCCCTATCGGAGGGCGGCATGCTTTCTTT
CASSPIGGRHAFF
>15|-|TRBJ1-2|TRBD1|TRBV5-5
TGTGCCAGCAGCTTGACCTGGACAGGGGGCTATGGCTACACCTTC
CASSLTWTGGYGYTF
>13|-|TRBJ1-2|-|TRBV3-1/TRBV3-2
TGTGCCAGCAGCCTGCCAAATAACTATGGCTACACCTTC
CASSLPNNYGYTF
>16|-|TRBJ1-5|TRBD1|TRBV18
TGTGCCAGCTCACCGGCGACAGGGGGCGCGGGGCAGCCCCAGCATTTT
CASSPATGGAGQPQHF